This T cell receptor beta chain was recorded in a study of cytomegalovirus exposure and HLA in healthy donors. The trim removed 2 bases at V and 2 bases at J, leaving 7 bases unmatched. The CDR3 is 19 amino acids. Germline lookup yields CDR1 MNHEY and CDR2 SMNVEV (reference sequence). This clone was detected ten times or more. The PCR employed 60 Vbeta primers together with 13 Jbeta primers. Sequenced by immunoSEQ multiplex PCR; TCRdb stores in-frame clones only, minus some. The table includes some 200,000 clones, about 9% detected once. Specimen: PBMCs. The V and J genes are TRBV27 and TRBJ2-6, with 12 positions matching TRBD1. The receptor comes from a woman in her twenties or thirties in good health and CMV-seropositive. The CDR3 spells CASSLRWGTGGTGANVLTF. In DNA form, the CDR3 reads TGTGCCAGCAGTTTAAGGTGGGGGACAGGGGGCACTGGGGCCAACGTCCTGACTTTC.